This is a list of T cell receptor beta chains from one sample in a study of blood T cell repertoires in COVID-19. Only in-frame clones appear in the TCRdb table, and some are missing; sequencing was by immunoSEQ multiplex PCR. The sample includes some 290,000 clones, just over 90% seen only once; the top ten take roughly 2.1%. The sequenced material came from PBMCs or T cells enriched from blood (not recorded which). Receptors were obtained from a woman in her thirties or forties with acute COVID-19. CDR3s leave out the opening cysteine and the closing phenylalanine or tryptophan. The D gene is left open where the match is weak.

V: TRBV16; length: 12; J: TRBJ2-7; D: TRBD1; CDR3: ASSTDRVIHEQY
V: TRBV18; length: 15; J: TRBJ2-7; D: TRBD2; CDR3: ASSPPSERGDSYEQY
V: TRBV28; length: 11; J: TRBJ1-1; D: -; CDR3: ASLWATNTEAF
V: TRBV7-9; length: 13; J: TRBJ2-1; D: TRBD1; CDR3: ASSFLGTAVNEQF
V: TRBV19; length: 14; J: TRBJ1-4; D: -; CDR3: ASSISPFPRYEKLF
V: TRBV2; length: 12; J: TRBJ2-7; D: -; CDR3: ASSLGRTDYEQY
V: TRBV5-4; length: 14; J: TRBJ2-3; D: TRBD2; CDR3: ASSRRAGGQADTQY
V: TRBV11-1; length: 12; J: TRBJ2-7; D: TRBD1; CDR3: ASTLRKGAYEQY
V: TRBV10-3; length: 15; J: TRBJ2-7; D: TRBD1; CDR3: AISDFLPGQGIYEQY
V: TRBV19; length: 12; J: TRBJ2-2; D: -; CDR3: ASRAQANTGELF
V: TRBV18; length: 12; J: TRBJ1-1; D: -; CDR3: ASSPPGQYTEAF
V: TRBV6-5; length: 13; J: TRBJ1-2; D: TRBD1; CDR3: ASSKISGTGAGYT